Presented here are 22 T cell receptor beta chains from one specimen sequenced in a study of CD8+CD57+ T cells in acquired aplastic anemia (dated by TCRdb to the late 2010s). TCRdb lists the instrument as Illumina HiSeq 2000. Genomic DNA was used as template for profiling of TCR beta VDJ combinations and CDR3 sequences. TCRdb handled the public reads itself, with Q25 trimming in fastp and clone calling in MiXCR, and kept productive beta chains. Rows are unified per CDR3 protein, each entry keeping the most common DNA and genes. Within this sample are approximately 190,000 distinct CDR3 sequences, with around 47% of them counted one time only. About 9.7% of the sample goes to the ten largest clones. The patients picked for sequencing were ones in whom flow cytometry had shown an expansion of CD8+CD57+ cells. Material: sorted CD4+, CD8+, or CD8+CD57+ T cells (not recorded which) from PBMCs. The source of these receptors is a human donor with aplastic anemia.

This clonotype showed up just a few times. The J gene is TRBJ1-1, the V gene TRBV7-7; D gene ambiguous. CDR3 length: 13 amino acids. CDR1 SSHAT and CDR2 FNYEAQ come from the germline V gene (reference sequence). Deletions cut 4 bases from V and 0 bases from J, with 6 bases between. The CDR3 sequence is CASSSSMNTEAFF. The CDR3 DNA follows: TGTGCCAGCAGCTCCTCAATGAACACTGAAGCTTTCTTT.

This chain links TRBV19 with TRBJ2-3, with TRBD1 matching over 7 bases. The CDR3 has 12 residues. Germline CDR1 is LNHDA and CDR2 is SQIVND (reference sequence). V lost 7 bases to trimming and J lost 8 bases; unmatched junction nucleotides: 6. The CDR3 nucleotides are TGTGCCAGTATGAAGGCAGGGGGTACGCAGTATTTT. It codes for CASMKAGGTQYF.

This clonotype was counted at least ten times. As DNA, the CDR3 is TGTGCCAGCAGTGGGCAGACCCTCGGGAGTGAGCAGTTCTTC. This sequence encodes CASSGQTLGSEQFF. The chain recombines TRBV2 with TRBJ2-1, with a tentative D call TRBD2 (6 bases). Germline CDR1 reads SNHLY; CDR2 reads FYNNEI. Trimming stripped 4 bases from V and 9 bases from J, with 16 bases between. This CDR3 comprises 14 residues.

This clonotype has at least ten counts. The rearrangement links TRBV4-2 to TRBJ2-6; TRBD1 is a possible D gene (5 bases). Deletions cut 0 bases from V and 2 bases from J, with 8 bases between. Germline CDR1 is LGHNA and CDR2 is YNFKEQ. The CDR3 has 16 amino acids. CDR3 sequence (DNA): TGTGCCAGCAGCCAAGATCCAGGGACTGGGGCCAACGTCCTGACTTTC. The encoded protein is CASSQDPGTGANVLTF.

This clonotype was observed at least ten times. The rearrangement uses TRBV4-2 and TRBJ1-1, with TRBD1 matching 8 bases. J gave up 7 bases and V 3 bases, and 13 bases lay outside the gene matches. Germline values: CDR1 LGHNA, CDR2 YNFKEQ. CDR3 length: 16 amino acids. The CDR3 DNA reads TGTGCCAGCAGCCATCCTCCGGACAGGGACGGCGTTGAAGCTTTCTTT. As protein: CASSHPPDRDGVEAFF.

The rearrangement joins TRBV14 to TRBJ2-7; D might be TRBD1 or TRBD2, each matching 5 bases. Germline CDR1 SGHDN, CDR2 FVKESK. This CDR3 comprises 18 residues. Trimming shortened V by 0 bases and J by 4 bases, and 22 bases separated the two germline ends. DNA of the CDR3: TGTGCCAGCAGCCAAGAACCCCTATGGGGGAATTTTAGGTACGAGCAGTACTTC. This sequence encodes CASSQEPLWGNFRYEQYF.

In regard to this clonotype: A much larger clone differs from this one at a single base, so this may be a read error. The chain employs TRBV29-1 and TRBJ2-7, with 12 bases matching TRBD2. CDR1 and CDR2 from the germline V gene are SQVTM and ANQGSEA. The length of the CDR3 is 14 residues. This chain's CDR3 is CSIEASGRDYEQYF. The DNA of the CDR3 is TGCAGCATTGAAGCTAGCGGGAGGGACTACGAGCAGTACTTC.

The chain carries TRBV24-1 and TRBJ2-3, with TRBD1 identical over 7 bases. V was pared by 4 bases and J by 8 bases, with 14 bases of the junction left unmatched. This CDR3 region has 16 residues. CDR1 KGHDR and CDR2 SFDVKD come from the germline V gene. In DNA, the CDR3 is TGTGCCACCAGTGACGAATCGACAGGGCGTAGGGGTACGCAGTATTTT. It yields the protein CATSDESTGRRGTQYF.

Details on this clonotype: One end of the junction is discordant with germline, which a read error may explain. The gene calls are TRBV5-1 and TRBJ2-5; D gene ambiguous. This CDR3 has 14 residues. Germline values: CDR1 SGHRS, CDR2 YFSETQ. In DNA form, the CDR3 reads TGCGCCGGCAGCTTCCAGGATTTGGAAGAGACCCAGTACTTC. Its protein is CAGSFQDLEETQYF. Combining the CDR3 with reference TRBV5-1 and TRBJ2-5 gives the whole variable domain KAGVTQTPRYLIKTRGQQVTLSCSPISGHRSVSWYQQTPGQGLQFLFEYFSETQRNKGNFPGRFSGRQFSNSRSEMNVSTLELGDSALYLCAGSFQDLEETQYFGPGTRLLVL.

This chain joins TRBV7-9 and TRBJ1-4; TRBD1 aligns across 8 bases. Germline V lookup: CDR1 SEHNR, CDR2 FQNEAQ (reference sequence). This CDR3 is built from 12 residues. J lost 11 bases, V lost 5 bases, and 4 bases had no gene match. The CDR3 loop is CASSQGQEKLFF. The CDR3 DNA follows: TGTGCCAGCAGCCAGGGACAGGAGAAACTGTTTTTT.

The chain uses TRBV30 and TRBJ2-5; 15 bases fit TRBD2. Trimming removed 1 base from V and 5 bases from J; junction bases left unmatched: 2. The CDR3 has 15 residues. Germline assignment: CDR1 GTSNPN and CDR2 SVGIG (reference sequence). The CDR3 nucleotides read TGTGCCTGGAGTGAAGGGACTAGCGGGAGGGAGACCCAGTACTTC. This gives the protein CAWSEGTSGRETQYF.

The genes are TRBV2 and TRBJ2-3; unclear D gene. The CDR3 consists of 13 residues. V was trimmed by 8 bases and J by 4 bases, leaving 13 bases between them. CDR1 is SNHLY and CDR2 is FYNNEI in the germline V gene. The CDR3 DNA sequence: TGTGCCAGCGTAGTTCCCCGCCCAGATACGCAGTATTTT. Its protein product is CASVVPRPDTQYF.

This clonotype was picked up a small number of times. This chain uses TRBV10-3 with TRBJ1-1; 9 bases match TRBD1. The junction had 7 bases not matched to a gene; V was cut back by 3 bases and J by 5 bases. Germline V gene data show CDR1 as ENHRY and CDR2 as SYGVKD. The length of the CDR3 is 15 residues. CDR3 sequence (DNA): TGTGCCATCAGTGAACAGGGGGCTTATGGGACTGAAGCTTTCTTT. It yields the protein CAISEQGAYGTEAFF.

The chain links TRBV6-1 to TRBJ2-2; 9 bases fit TRBD1. CDR1 MNHNS and CDR2 SASEGT come from the germline V gene. The J segment lost 5 bases and the V segment lost 6 bases, leaving 13 bases of the junction unmatched. The CDR3 spans 17 residues. The CDR3 sequence: CASRPLPGQGRTGELFF. CDR3 DNA: TGTGCCAGCAGGCCATTACCGGGACAGGGACGAACCGGGGAGCTGTTTTTT.

The chain couples TRBV6-5 to TRBJ2-7, with TRBD1 matching over 9 bases. The J segment lost 3 bases and the V segment lost 10 bases, leaving 7 bases of the junction unmatched. Germline V gene lookup returns CDR1 MNHEY and CDR2 SVGAGI. The CDR3 sequence is 13 residues long. The CDR3 sequence: CATWGQGGYEQYF. The DNA of the CDR3 is TGTGCCACCTGGGGACAGGGTGGCTACGAGCAGTACTTC.

This clonotype showed up just a few times. The CDR3 sequence: CAISDGGAGTGELFF. The CDR3 bases are TGTGCCATCAGTGATGGGGGTGCTGGCACCGGGGAGCTGTTTTTT. The chain couples TRBV10-3 to TRBJ2-2; D is perhaps TRBD1 or TRBD2 (5 bases each). The CDR3 consists of 15 residues. V gave up 3 bases and J gave up 4 bases, with 12 bases separating them. Per the germline V gene, CDR1 is ENHRY and CDR2 is SYGVKD.

This chain links TRBV2 with TRBJ1-2; 9 nucleotides agree with TRBD1. Trimming cost V 10 bases and J 4 bases; bases outside gene matches: 7. The length of the CDR3 is 13 residues. The V gene's germline CDR1 is SNHLY and CDR2 FYNNEI. The CDR3 here is CATGTGLIYGYTF. CDR3 in DNA: TGTGCCACCGGGACAGGGTTGATCTATGGCTACACCTTC. Based on the CDR3 plus reference TRBV2 and TRBJ1-2, the full variable domain is EPEVTQTPSHQVTQMGQEVILRCVPISNHLYFYWYRQILGQKVEFLVSFYNNEISEKSEIFDDQFSVERPDGSNFTLKIRSTKLEDSAMYFCATGTGLIYGYTFGSGTRLTVV.

This clonotype was counted ten times or more. As DNA, the CDR3 is TGTGCCAGCAGCTTTCGACTAGCGGGGCGTAGCACAGATACGCAGTATTTT. This codes for CASSFRLAGRSTDTQYF. This rearrangement joins TRBV11-2 to TRBJ2-3, with 11 bases lining up with TRBD2. Losses at the gene ends were 3 bases for V and 0 bases for J; bases not matched to a gene: 5. The V gene's germline CDR1 is SGHAT and CDR2 FQNNGV. The CDR3 is made up of 17 amino acids.

This clonotype was counted a few times. The V and J genes are TRBV10-3 and TRBJ1-4; no clear D gene. Looked up from germline, CDR1 is ENHRY and CDR2 is SYGVKD. V lost 4 bases and J 0 bases, leaving 9 bases between the germline ends. This CDR3 region has 15 residues. Written as DNA, the CDR3 is TGTGCCATCAGTGGGCACGGGACAACTAATGAAAAACTGTTTTTT. Protein: CAISGHGTTNEKLFF.

At least ten counts were recorded for this clonotype. A single base separates this from a much larger clone, so it may be a read error. J is TRBJ1-3 and V is TRBV2, with no clear D. Looked up from germline, CDR1 is SNHLY and CDR2 is FYNNEI. This CDR3 has 13 amino acids. Between the trimmed V and J ends, which lost 4 bases and 4 bases, there was a span of 8 bases. CDR3 amino acids: CASSGTRGNTIYF. The CDR3 DNA follows: TGTGCCAGCAGTGGAACGCGAGGAAACACCATATATTTT. The whole variable domain, filled in from reference TRBV2 and TRBJ1-3, reads EPEVTQTPSHQVTQMGQEVILRCVPISNHLYFYWYRQILGQKVEFLVSFYNNEISEKSEIFDDQFSVERPDGSNFTLKIRSTKLEDSAMYFCASSGTRGNTIYFGEGSWLTVV.

The chain employs TRBV29-1 and TRBJ1-5; D remains ambiguous. Germline CDR1 reads SQVTM; CDR2 reads ANQGSEA. V lost 3 bases, J lost 0 bases, and 6 bases lay in between. The length of the CDR3 is 13 residues. The CDR3 bases are TGCAGCGTTGACCCGATTAGCAATCAGCCCCAGCATTTT. It is translated as CSVDPISNQPQHF.

This clonotype was counted many times. The CDR3 sequence: CASSVVGGNTGELFF. The CDR3 region has the DNA TGTGCCAGCAGCGTAGTAGGTGGGAACACCGGGGAGCTGTTTTTT. The rearrangement joins TRBV9 to TRBJ2-2; D remains ambiguous. The CDR3 sequence is 15 residues long. The V and J ends lost 0 bases and 1 base respectively, with 7 bases between them. The germline V gene encodes CDR1 SGDLS and CDR2 YYNGEE.